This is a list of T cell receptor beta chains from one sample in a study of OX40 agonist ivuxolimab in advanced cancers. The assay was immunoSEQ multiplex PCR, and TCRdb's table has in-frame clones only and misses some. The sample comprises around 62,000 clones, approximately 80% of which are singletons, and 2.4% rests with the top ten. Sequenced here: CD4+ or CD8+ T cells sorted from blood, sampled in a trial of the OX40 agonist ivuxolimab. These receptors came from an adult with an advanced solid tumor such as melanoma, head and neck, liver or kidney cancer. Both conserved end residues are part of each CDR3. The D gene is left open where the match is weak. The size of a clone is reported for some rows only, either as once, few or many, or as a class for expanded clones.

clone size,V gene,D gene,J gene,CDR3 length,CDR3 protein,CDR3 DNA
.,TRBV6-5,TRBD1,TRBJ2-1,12,CASSRRTGWQFF,TGTGCCAGCAGTAGAAGGACAGGGTGGCAGTTCTTC
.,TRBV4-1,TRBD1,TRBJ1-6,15,CASSHGQGINSPLHF,TGCGCCAGCAGCCACGGACAGGGAATTAATTCACCCCTCCACTTT
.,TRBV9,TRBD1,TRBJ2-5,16,CASSVDSGGHGETQYF,TGTGCCAGCAGCGTAGACTCAGGGGGTCATGGGGAGACCCAGTACTTC
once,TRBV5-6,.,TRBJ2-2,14,CASSPGQNTGELFF,TGTGCCAGCAGCCCCGGACAGAACACCGGGGAGCTGTTTTTT
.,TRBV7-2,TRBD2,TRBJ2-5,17,CASSFGLAGGGGETQYF,TGTGCCAGCAGCTTTGGACTAGCTGGCGGTGGTGGGGAGACCCAGTACTTC
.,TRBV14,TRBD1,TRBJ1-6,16,CASSRDRGLGDSPLHF,TGTGCCAGCAGCCGGGACAGGGGGTTGGGGGATTCACCCCTCCACTTT
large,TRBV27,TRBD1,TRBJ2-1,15,CASSSMGQGSDEQFF,TGTGCCAGCAGTTCTATGGGACAGGGGTCCGATGAGCAGTTCTTC
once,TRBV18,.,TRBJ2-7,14,CASSIEGVTYEQYF,TGTGCCAGCTCTATTGAAGGGGTAACCTACGAGCAGTACTTC
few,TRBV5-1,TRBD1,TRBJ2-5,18,CASSLAKGKGGYQETQYF,TGCGCCAGCAGCTTGGCCAAAGGAAAAGGGGGCTATCAAGAGACCCAGTACTTC
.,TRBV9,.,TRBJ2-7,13,CASSSRPGLEQYF,TGTGCCAGCAGCTCCCGCCCGGGGCTCGAGCAGTACTTC
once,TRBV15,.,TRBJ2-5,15,CATSRDLNGKETQYF,TGTGCCACCAGCAGAGATCTCAACGGAAAAGAGACCCAGTACTTC
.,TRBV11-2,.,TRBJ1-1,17,CASSGGAWLTLNTEAFF,TGTGCCAGCAGCGGAGGGGCCTGGTTAACTCTGAACACTGAAGCTTTCTTT
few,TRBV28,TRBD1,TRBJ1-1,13,CASKTGANTEAFF,TGTGCCAGCAAGACAGGGGCGAACACTGAAGCTTTCTTT
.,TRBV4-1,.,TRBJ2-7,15,CASSQDGGGSYEQYF,TGCGCCAGCAGCCAAGATGGTGGGGGGTCCTACGAGCAGTACTTC
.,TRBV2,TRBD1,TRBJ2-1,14,CASSGQGTHNEQFF,TGTGCCAGCAGTGGACAGGGAACCCACAATGAGCAGTTCTTC
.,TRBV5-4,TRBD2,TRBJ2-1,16,CASSLGGSGGINEQFF,TGTGCCAGCAGCTTGGGCGGTAGCGGGGGGATAAATGAGCAGTTCTTC
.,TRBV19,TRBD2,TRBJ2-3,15,CASSITSGSTDTQYF,TGTGCCAGTAGTATAACTAGCGGAAGCACAGATACGCAGTATTTT
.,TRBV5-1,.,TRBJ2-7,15,CASSIGQPNSYEQYF,TGCGCCAGCAGCATAGGACAGCCAAACTCCTACGAGCAGTACTTC
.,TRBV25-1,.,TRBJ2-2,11,CASLGPGELFF,TGTGCCAGCTTGGGCCCCGGGGAGCTGTTTTTT
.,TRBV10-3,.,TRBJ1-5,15,CAISEGSTSNQPQHF,TGTGCCATCAGTGAAGGGTCCACAAGCAATCAGCCCCAGCATTTT
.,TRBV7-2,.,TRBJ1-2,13,CASSVDRNYGYTF,TGTGCCAGCAGCGTAGACAGAAACTATGGCTACACCTTC
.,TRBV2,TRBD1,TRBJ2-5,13,CASSAGGELTQYF,TGTGCCAGCAGTGCAGGGGGCGAGTTGACCCAGTACTTC
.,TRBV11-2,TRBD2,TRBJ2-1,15,CASRTSGGLYNEQFF,TGTGCCAGCAGGACTAGCGGGGGGCTTTACAATGAGCAGTTCTTC
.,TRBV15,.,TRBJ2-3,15,CATSRDNGYTDTQYF,TGTGCCACCAGCAGAGATAACGGATACACAGATACGCAGTATTTT
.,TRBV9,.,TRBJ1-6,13,CASSVRQDSPLHF,TGTGCCAGCAGCGTACGGCAGGATTCACCCCTCCACTTT
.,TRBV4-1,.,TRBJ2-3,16,CASSLAPPGETDTQYF,TGCGCCAGCAGCCTAGCACCTCCGGGCGAGACAGATACGCAGTATTTT
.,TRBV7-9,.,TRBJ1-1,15,CASSLGGRVDTEAFF,TGTGCCAGCAGCTTGGGGGGGCGGGTGGACACTGAAGCTTTCTTT
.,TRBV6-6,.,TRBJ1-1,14,CASVHEGGGTEAFF,TGTGCCAGCGTACACGAAGGGGGGGGGACTGAAGCTTTCTTT
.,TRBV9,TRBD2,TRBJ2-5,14,CASSVGEGKGTQYF,TGTGCCAGCAGCGTTGGGGAGGGTAAGGGTACCCAGTACTTC
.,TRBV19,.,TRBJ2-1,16,CASSRRLGSSYNEQFF,TGTGCCAGTAGTAGGAGACTGGGTAGCTCCTACAATGAGCAGTTCTTC
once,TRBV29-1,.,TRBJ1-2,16,CSVEAAGTGRDYGYTF,TGCAGCGTTGAAGCGGCAGGTACAGGGCGCGACTATGGCTACACCTTC
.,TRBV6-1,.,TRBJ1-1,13,CASRRAMNTEAFF,TGTGCCAGCAGGAGGGCGATGAACACTGAAGCTTTCTTT
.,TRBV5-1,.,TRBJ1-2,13,CASSPSFNYGYTF,TGCGCCAGCAGCCCCTCTTTTAACTATGGCTACACCTTC
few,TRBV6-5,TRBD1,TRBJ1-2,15,CASSYGQGINYGYTF,TGTGCCAGCAGTTACGGACAGGGGATTAACTATGGCTACACCTTC
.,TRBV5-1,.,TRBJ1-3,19,CASSLTPSDRSHSGNTIYF,TGCGCCAGCAGCTTGACCCCTTCCGACCGGAGCCACTCTGGAAACACCATATATTTT
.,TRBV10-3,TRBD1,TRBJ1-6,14,CATGGEGAHSPLHF,TGTGCCACGGGGGGAGAGGGGGCGCATTCACCCCTCCACTTT